This TCR beta chain was profiled in a study of blood T cells in healthy people across ages. Broader study findings: Diversity estimated from one million T cells was considered an underestimate.

Investigators took around 10 milliliters of peripheral blood from every donor. Alongside a J-beta primer mix, a sample-barcoded 5' primer served in a second PCR lasting about 7 to 12 cycles. TCRdb passed the 5' RACE reads through MiXCR, listing each CDR3 protein once. Of over 550,000 distinct CDR3 sequences listed, roughly 31% are singletons. In its sample, this clonotype was seen many times. Its antigen is not identified. A much larger clone lies a single base off, so this may be a read error. Germline V gene lookup returns CDR1 SGHTA and CDR2 FQGNSA. The CDR3 is made up of 15 amino acids. Sequencing used blood. The J gene is TRBJ1-4, the V gene TRBV7-2; 7 bases agree with TRBD1. The source is a woman of 80 years or more in good health. CDR3 sequence: CASSFISGTDEKRFF. The CDR3 DNA follows: TGTGCCAGCAGCTTTATTTCCGGGACAGATGAAAAACGGTTTTTT.